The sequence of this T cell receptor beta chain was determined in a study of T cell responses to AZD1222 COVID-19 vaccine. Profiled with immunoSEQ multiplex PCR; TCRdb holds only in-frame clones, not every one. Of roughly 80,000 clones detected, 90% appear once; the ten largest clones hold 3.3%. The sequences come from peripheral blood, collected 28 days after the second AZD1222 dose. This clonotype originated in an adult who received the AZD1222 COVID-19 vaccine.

CDR3 loop: CASSLSRAGNINEQFF. The CDR3 bases are TGTGCCAGCAGCTTATCTCGGGCGGGTAACATCAATGAGCAGTTCTTC. The rearrangement uses TRBV7-8 and TRBJ2-1; a possible D gene is TRBD2 (5 bases). The CDR3 is made up of 16 amino acids. V was shortened by 2 bases and J by 6 bases, with 17 bases between the two germline ends. CDR1 and CDR2 from the germline V gene are SGHVS and FQNEAQ.